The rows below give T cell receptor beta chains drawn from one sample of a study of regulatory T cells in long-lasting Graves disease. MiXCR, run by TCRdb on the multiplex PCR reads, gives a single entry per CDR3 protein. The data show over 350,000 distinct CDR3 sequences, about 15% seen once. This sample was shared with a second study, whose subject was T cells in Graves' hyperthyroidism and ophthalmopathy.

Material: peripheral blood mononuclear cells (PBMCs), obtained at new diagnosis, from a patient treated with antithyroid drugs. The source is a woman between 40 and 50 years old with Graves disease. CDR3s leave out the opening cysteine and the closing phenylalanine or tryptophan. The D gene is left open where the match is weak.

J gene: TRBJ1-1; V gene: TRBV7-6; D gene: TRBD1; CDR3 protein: ASSSPGTGNMNTEAF
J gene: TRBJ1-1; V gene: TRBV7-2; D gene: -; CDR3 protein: ASRLTLEAF
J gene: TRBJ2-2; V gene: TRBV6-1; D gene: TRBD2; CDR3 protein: ASELSGANTGELF
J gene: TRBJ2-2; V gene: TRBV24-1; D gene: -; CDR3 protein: ATSDLEGELF
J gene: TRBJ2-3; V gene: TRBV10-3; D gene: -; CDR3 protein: AISERSTDTQY
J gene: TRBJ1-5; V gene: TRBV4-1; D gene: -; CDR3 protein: ASSQGAGPEPQH
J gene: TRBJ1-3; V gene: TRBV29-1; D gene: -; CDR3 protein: SVVGQTFSGNTIY
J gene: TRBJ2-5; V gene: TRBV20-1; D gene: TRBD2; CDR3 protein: SAHGLAGVRETQY
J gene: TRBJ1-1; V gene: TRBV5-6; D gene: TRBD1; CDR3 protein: ASSSQGARGTEAF
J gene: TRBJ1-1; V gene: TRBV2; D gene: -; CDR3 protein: ASKQDSLNTEAF
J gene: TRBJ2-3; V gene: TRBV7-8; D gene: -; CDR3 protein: ASSSRVGRTDTQY
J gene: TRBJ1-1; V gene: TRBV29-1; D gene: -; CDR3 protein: SVVPNMNTEAF
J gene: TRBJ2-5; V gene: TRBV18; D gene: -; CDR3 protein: ASSPTRGARETQY
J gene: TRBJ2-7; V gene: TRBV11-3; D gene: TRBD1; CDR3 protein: ASSLTGFYEQY
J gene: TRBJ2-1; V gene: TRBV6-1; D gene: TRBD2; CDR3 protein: AIKLLAGDNEQF
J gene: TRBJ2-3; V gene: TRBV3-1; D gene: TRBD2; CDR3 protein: ASSQEELAGGDTQY
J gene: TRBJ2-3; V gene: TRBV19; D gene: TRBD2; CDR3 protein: ASSMAGGTDTQY
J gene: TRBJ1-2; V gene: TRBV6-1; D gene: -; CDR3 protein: ASSDGGAPYGYT
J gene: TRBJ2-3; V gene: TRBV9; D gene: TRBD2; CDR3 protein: ASTGGGGRDTQY
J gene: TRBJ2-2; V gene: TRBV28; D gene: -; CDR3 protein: ASRWGTGELF
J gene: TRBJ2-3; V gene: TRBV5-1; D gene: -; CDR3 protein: ASSLQGSSTDTQY
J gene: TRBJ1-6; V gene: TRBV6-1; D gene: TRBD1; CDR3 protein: ASNHGQGARNSPLH
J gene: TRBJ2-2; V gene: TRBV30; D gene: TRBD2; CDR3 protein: ASREEGGTGELF
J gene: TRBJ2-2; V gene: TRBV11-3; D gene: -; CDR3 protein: ASSSLRGFNTGELF
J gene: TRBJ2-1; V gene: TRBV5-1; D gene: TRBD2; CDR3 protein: ASSLRSGRGDEQF
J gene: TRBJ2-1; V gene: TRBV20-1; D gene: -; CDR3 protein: SATRTKPNEQF
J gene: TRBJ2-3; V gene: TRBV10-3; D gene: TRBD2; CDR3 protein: AISQLAGRPDTQY
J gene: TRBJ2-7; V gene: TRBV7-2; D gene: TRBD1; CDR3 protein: ASSLIGTGSYEQY
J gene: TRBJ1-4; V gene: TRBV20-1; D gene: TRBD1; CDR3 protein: SAFYRDRGGEKLF
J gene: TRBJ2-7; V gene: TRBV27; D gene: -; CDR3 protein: ASSRLGDIPYEQY
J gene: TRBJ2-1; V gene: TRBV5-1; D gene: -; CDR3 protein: ASSLESDNEQF
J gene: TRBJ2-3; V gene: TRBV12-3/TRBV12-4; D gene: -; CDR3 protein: ASSFGSLSTDTQY
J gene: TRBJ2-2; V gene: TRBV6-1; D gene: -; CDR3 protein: ASRKPGAANTGELF
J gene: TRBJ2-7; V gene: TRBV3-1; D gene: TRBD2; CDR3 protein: ASSQLAGVVYEQY
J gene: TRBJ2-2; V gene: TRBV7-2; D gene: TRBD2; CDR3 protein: ASSLASGAGELF
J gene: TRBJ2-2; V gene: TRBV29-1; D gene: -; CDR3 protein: SVGFLFLPGELF